The next 20 T cell receptor beta chains were all read from a single sample in a study of control samples from healthy donors and cancer patients. Measured with immunoSEQ multiplex PCR; TCRdb has only the in-frame clones, and not every one. The table has tens of thousands of clones, about 87% seen once. Sequencing was performed on blood. Receptors were obtained from a woman in her 70s in good health.

The chain carries TRBV5-1 and TRBJ1-3; a weak D match, TRBD1 (6 bases). Per germline, CDR1 SGHRS and CDR2 YFSETQ. The CDR3 loop spans 16 amino acids. V lost 4 bases, J lost 4 bases, and 18 bases lay in between. Here the CDR3 reads CASSPQGPLAGNTIYF. The CDR3 coding sequence is TGCGCCAGCAGCCCACAGGGTCCTTTGGCAGGAAACACCATATATTTT.

V is TRBV7-8 and J is TRBJ1-5, with D possibly matching TRBD1 (6 bases). In germline, CDR1 is SGHVS, CDR2 FQNEAQ. This CDR3 has 14 residues. V was clipped by 3 bases and J by 4 bases, with 10 bases between them. The chain's CDR3 is CASSFQGKNQPQHF. CDR3 nucleotide sequence: TGTGCCAGCAGCTTCCAGGGGAAAAATCAGCCCCAGCATTTT.

The table lists this clone with a few counts. V gene TRBV5-1 combines with J gene TRBJ2-7, with 13 bases aligning to TRBD2. With 5 bases clipped from V and 6 bases from J, the junction kept 8 bases outside the gene matches. This CDR3 has 15 amino acids. Germline V gene lookup returns CDR1 SGHRS and CDR2 YFSETQ. Here the CDR3 reads CASRGLAGPPGEQYF. Written as DNA, the CDR3 is TGCGCCAGCAGGGGACTAGCGGGACCCCCCGGCGAGCAGTACTTC.

The chain has TRBV30 and TRBJ1-5; D gene unclear. The CDR3 extends over 14 amino acids. Trimming left V 3 bases short and J 4 bases short, with 13 bases between. CDR1 GTSNPN and CDR2 SVGIG come from the germline V gene (reference sequence). This CDR3 is CAWRHQHPNQPQHF. The CDR3 bases are TGTGCCTGGAGGCACCAACATCCGAATCAGCCCCAGCATTTT.

This chain connects TRBV4-3 to TRBJ2-2; 7 bases match TRBD1. Unmatched junction bases numbered 5, after V lost 4 bases and J lost 0 bases. CDR1 and CDR2 from the germline V gene are LGHNA and YSLEER. This CDR3 has 16 amino acids. CDR3 sequence: CASSRTTGTNTGELFF. Written as DNA, the CDR3 is TGCGCCAGCAGCCGAACGACAGGGACGAACACCGGGGAGCTGTTTTTT.

V and J are TRBV6-2 or TRBV6-3 and TRBJ2-2; unclear D gene. Per germline, CDR1 MNHEY and CDR2 SVGEGT. The CDR3 contains 15 residues. Trimming removed 6 bases from V and 0 bases from J, with 11 bases in between. CDR3 DNA sequence: TGTGCCAGCAGCTTACTGGGCGCGAACACCGGGGAGCTGTTTTTT. Its protein product is CASSLLGANTGELFF.

The gene calls are TRBV14 and TRBJ1-3; 8 bases are shared with TRBD1. J was trimmed by 2 bases and V by 2 bases; bases with no gene match: 11. The CDR3 is 18 residues long. Germline-derived CDR1 and CDR2 are SGHDN and FVKESK. The CDR3 is CASSQWRTGPLTGNTIYF. Written as DNA, the CDR3 is TGTGCCAGCAGCCAATGGAGGACAGGGCCCTTAACTGGAAACACCATATATTTT.

The chain uses TRBV4-1 and TRBJ1-2, with D possibly matching TRBD1 (5 bases). The ends were cut back, 0 bases at V and 8 bases at J, with 16 bases in the middle. The CDR3 runs to 15 residues. The germline V gene encodes CDR1 MGHRA and CDR2 YSYEKL. The CDR3 DNA is TGCGCCAGCAGCCAAGAAGGGGAAGCAGCGAGAGGCTACACCTTC. It codes for CASSQEGEAARGYTF.

The sample holds one count of this clone. The rearrangement uses TRBV6-5 and TRBJ1-6, with D unresolved. Germline CDR1 is MNHEY and CDR2 is SVGAGI. The V end was cut by 7 bases, the J end by 12 bases, with 16 bases between. The CDR3 has 13 amino acids. As DNA, the CDR3 is TGTGCCAGCATAGGACCCAGGATGATACCCCTCCACTTT. Amino acids: CASIGPRMIPLHF.

CDR3 nucleotide sequence: TGTGCCAGCAGCCAAGGACAGGGAAGTTCTGGAAACACCATATATTTT. Its protein product is CASSQGQGSSGNTIYF. V and J are TRBV4-2 and TRBJ1-3; 7 nucleotides match TRBD1. With V trimmed by 1 base and J by 1 base, 4 bases remained unmatched. This CDR3 comprises 16 residues. CDR1 is LGHNA, CDR2 YNFKEQ, per germline.

This clone came up once. This sequence joins TRBV7-2 and TRBJ2-7; 7 positions match TRBD1. The germline gives CDR1 SGHTA, CDR2 FQGNSA. This CDR3 spans 13 amino acids. V lost 1 base to trimming and J lost 7 bases; unmatched junction nucleotides: 4. The DNA of the CDR3 is TGTGCCAGCAGCTTAGGACAGGGCCGGGAGCAGTACTTC. Protein product: CASSLGQGREQYF.

This rearrangement joins TRBV10-3 to TRBJ2-1; D is undetermined. Trimming shortened V by 5 bases and J by 0 bases, and 11 bases separated the two germline ends. Per germline, CDR1 ENHRY and CDR2 SYGVKD. CDR3 size: 15 residues. The CDR3 nucleotides are TGTGCCATCAGTCCTGATTTAACCTCCTACAATGAGCAGTTCTTC. Encoded protein: CAISPDLTSYNEQFF.

V and J are TRBV6-5 and TRBJ1-3; possibly TRBD1 for D (6 bases). In germline, CDR1 is MNHEY, CDR2 SVGAGI. Trimming shortened V by 8 bases and J by 0 bases, and 11 bases separated the two germline ends. The CDR3 consists of 14 residues. CDR3: CASGGQFSGNTIYF. The CDR3 DNA sequence: TGTGCCAGCGGCGGACAGTTCTCTGGAAACACCATATATTTT.

The chain employs TRBV11-2 and TRBJ2-3; 9 positions agree with TRBD1. Per the germline V gene, CDR1 is SGHAT and CDR2 is FQNNGV. The CDR3 is 15 residues long. The V and J ends lost 3 bases and 2 bases, in that order; junction bases with no gene match: 3. The CDR3 coding sequence is TGTGCCAGCAGCTTGGACAGGGGAAACACAGATACGCAGTATTTT. Its translation is CASSLDRGNTDTQYF.

This sequence joins TRBV18 and TRBJ2-2; possible D gene TRBD1, 5 bases. The germline CDR1 and CDR2 sequences are KGHSH and LQKENI. CDR3 length: 14 amino acids. Trimming left V 3 bases short and J 7 bases short, with 12 bases between. The CDR3 bases are TGTGCCAGCTCACCGCAGGGATATGACGGGGAGCTGTTTTTT. Its translation is CASSPQGYDGELFF.

The chain links TRBV18 to TRBJ1-1; D unclear. Germline V gene sequence: CDR1 KGHSH, CDR2 LQKENI. Trimming cost V 2 bases and J 1 base, with 5 bases left between them. This CDR3 spans 13 amino acids. The CDR3 sequence: CASSPIANTEAFF. CDR3 nucleotides: TGTGCCAGCTCACCAATCGCGAACACTGAAGCTTTCTTT. Together with reference TRBV18 and TRBJ1-1, the CDR3 gives the full variable domain: NAGVMQNPRHLVRRRGQEARLRCSPMKGHSHVYWYRQLPEEGLKFMVYLQKENIIDESGMPKERFSAEFPKEGPSILRIQQVVRGDSAAYFCASSPIANTEAFFGQGTRLTVV.

The chain combines TRBV27 with TRBJ2-1, with 15 bases matching TRBD2. Per germline, CDR1 MNHEY and CDR2 SMNVEV (reference sequence). The CDR3 totals 18 residues. V shed 3 bases, J shed 3 bases, and the junction held 6 bases outside the gene matches. CDR3 nucleotides: TGTGCCAGCAGTTTTGGACTAGCGGGAGGGCCAAGCTACAATGAGCAGTTCTTC. Residues: CASSFGLAGGPSYNEQFF.

The chain links TRBV2 to TRBJ1-2, with D possibly TRBD1 on 5 matching bases. This CDR3 is 13 amino acids long. Germline CDR1 is SNHLY and CDR2 is FYNNEI. Trimming removed 5 bases at V and 0 bases at J, with 7 bases between. The CDR3 here is CASSLGPNYGYTF. DNA for the CDR3: TGTGCCAGCAGTCTGGGACCTAACTATGGCTACACCTTC.

CDR3 bases: TGTGCCACCAGCAGAGATCTGAAGACAGCCTCTTTCTCTGGAAACACCATATATTTT. Protein product: CATSRDLKTASFSGNTIYF. V and J are TRBV15 and TRBJ1-3, with D tentatively TRBD1 (5 bases). CDR3 size: 19 residues. Trimming removed 0 bases at V and 0 bases at J, with 18 bases between. Per germline, CDR1 LNHNV and CDR2 YYDKDF (reference sequence).

The genes are TRBV6-1 and TRBJ1-2; 9 bases align to TRBD1. J lost 8 bases, V lost 3 bases, and 7 bases had no gene match. CDR3 length: 14 amino acids. The germline V gene encodes CDR1 MNHNS and CDR2 SASEGT. The CDR3 sequence: CASSDLQGARGYTF. The CDR3 DNA reads as TGTGCCAGCAGTGACCTACAGGGGGCGCGGGGCTACACCTTC.